This TCR beta chain was identified during a study of cytomegalovirus exposure and HLA in healthy donors. On the study more broadly: A previous analysis identified approximately 110 million unique TCR beta sequences derived from 180 million or so T cells.

Per the germline V gene, CDR1 is SGDLS and CDR2 is YYNGEE. This CDR3 region has 12 residues. V lost 4 bases to trimming and J lost 10 bases, with 13 bases between them. Primers: 60 Vbeta forward and 13 Jbeta reverse. TCRdb keeps only in-frame clones here, not all; method: immunoSEQ multiplex PCR. The profile covers 100,000 to 150,000 clones, with around 78% appearing a single time and approximately 6.5% taken by the ten largest. Study observations and caveats: Associated with cytomegalovirus, according to the listing, were 150 to 200 TCR beta chains. TCR beta V- and J-gene trimming, according to a later analysis, was linked to a missense DCLRE1C variant. The authors later found TCR association rates varying by HLA locus, with DRB1 most and HLA-C fewest.

Worth noting for this clone: Antigen: not known.

V gene TRBV9 combines with J gene TRBJ2-3, with D uncertain. The sequence was collected from a woman aged 40-49 years in good health and CMV-seronegative. Sequences were obtained from PBMCs. The CDR3 nucleotides read TGTGCCAGCAGCCCGATAACAGTGGCGCAGTATTTT. Its protein is CASSPITVAQYF.